This entry is about one T cell receptor (beta chain). Its specificity is not known. The data were taken from a study of cytotoxic CD8 clonotypes in ibrutinib-treated CLL. Looking at the study overall: Investigators reported roughly 24 partial and 2 complete responses; after median roughly 70 months, roughly 15 patients remained remitted and approximately twelve progressed. Findings and caveats of the study: Public clonotypes were seen rarely and were contracted or stable on treatment.

V was clipped by 0 bases and J by 4 bases, with 12 bases between them. This CDR3 region has 16 residues. CDR1 MRHNA and CDR2 SNTAGT come from the germline V gene. Cryopreserved PBMCs supplied roughly 2.1 micrograms of genomic DNA for TCR beta libraries. Sequencing was designed to attain a depth spanning 1 in 200,000 to 1 in 1 million T cells. Libraries were prepared by immunoSEQ multiplex PCR; TCRdb keeps only in-frame clonotypes and omits some of them. The sample has 35,000 to 45,000 clones, approximately 51% seen once; the top ten hold approximately 17%. The sequence came from a human donor with chronic lymphocytic leukemia. Source: PBMCs, taken before ibrutinib treatment. The genes are TRBV6-4 and TRBJ2-2, with D perhaps TRBD1 or TRBD2 (6 bases each). DNA of the CDR3: TGTGCCAGCAGTGACTCCGGGGGCCCTGCCACCGGGGAGCTGTTTTTT. Amino acid sequence: CASSDSGGPATGELFF.